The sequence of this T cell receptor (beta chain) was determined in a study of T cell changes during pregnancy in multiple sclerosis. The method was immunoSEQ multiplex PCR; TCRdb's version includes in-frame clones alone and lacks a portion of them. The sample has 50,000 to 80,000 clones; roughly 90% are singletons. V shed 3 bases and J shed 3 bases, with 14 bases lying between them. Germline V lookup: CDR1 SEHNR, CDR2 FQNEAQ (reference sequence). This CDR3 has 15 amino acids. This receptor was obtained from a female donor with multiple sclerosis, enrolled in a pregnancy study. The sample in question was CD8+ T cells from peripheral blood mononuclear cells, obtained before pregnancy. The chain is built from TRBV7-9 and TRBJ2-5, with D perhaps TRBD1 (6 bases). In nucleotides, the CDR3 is TGTGCCAGCAGCTTGGGTTGGGACACAGAAGAGACCCAGTACTTC. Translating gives CASSLGWDTEETQYF.